The present TCR beta chain was sequenced within a study of blood T cells in healthy people across ages. Findings and limits, study-wide: Age showed a roughly linear inverse relationship with TCR beta diversity per million T cells. The long-lived group displayed more naive CD4+ cells, plus higher diversity, than the aged donors did.

Then a second PCR, running about 6 to 12 cycles, was carried out with a sample-barcoded 5' primer and a J-beta primer mix. Each of the samples gave a minimum of 2.5 million paired-end reads that contained CDR3. TCRdb analysed the 5' RACE reads with MiXCR anew, one entry per CDR3 protein. The table shows approximately 350,000 distinct CDR3 sequences, with over 45% occurring only once. Drawing of peripheral blood yielded about 9.6 milliliters from each donor. The germline gives CDR1 LGHNA, CDR2 YNFKEQ. Losses at the gene ends were 0 bases for V and 0 bases for J; bases not matched to a gene: 9. This CDR3 region has 19 residues. In regard to this clonotype: Its antigen is undetermined.

This clonotype was sampled from a man between 60 and 70 years old in good health. V gene TRBV4-2 combines with J gene TRBJ2-7; 12 bases map to TRBD2. Material for sequencing was blood. CDR3 region: CASSQEVSGTSGFSYEQYF. CDR3 sequence (DNA): TGTGCCAGCAGCCAAGAAGTTTCCGGGACTAGCGGGTTCTCCTACGAGCAGTACTTC.